The entry below gives a single T cell receptor beta chain sequence along with its context. It lacks a known antigen. Base-call qualities are not available, and no considerably larger clone is one nucleotide away. The data stem from a study of blood T cell repertoires in COVID-19 (dated by TCRdb to 2020 to 2022). General notes on the study: Collaborator samples came from the United States, Italy and Spain and covered acute and convalescent phases of COVID-19. The material from the prospective study consisted of cDNA or gDNA derived from T cells, B-cell-depleted T cells, or PBMCs. Deeply sampled blood TCRbeta repertoires from subjects exposed to, actively infected with, or recovered from COVID-19 were included in the dataset. The repertoires were released in a freely available public database meant as a resource for research on the immune response to SARS-CoV-2. The samples were drawn from the first 160 participants of the ongoing ImmuneRACE study and from 1,254 subjects provided by 6 global collaborators. The sample metadata nearly always contained a de-identified subject ID, COVID-19 status, age in years and sex. HLA class I and class II types, where available, came from metadata supplied by the sample provider rather than from assay-based typing. The full study reports these points: Clinical and demographic metadata were provided uncurated, with the amount varying by source and participant.

Collaborating institutions collected whole blood in K2EDTA tubes following their own protocols. For TCRbeta analysis, collaborators shipped samples as frozen whole blood, isolated PBMCs, or DNA extracted from either of those sample types. CDR1 MNHNS and CDR2 SASEGT are derived from the germline V gene. Measured from the cysteine to the phenylalanine, the CDR3 is 18 residues long. CDR3 DNA only is kept here, 54 bases in frame from base 1. Clipping removes 1 base from V and 4 bases from J, with 8 as the unmatched junction base count. TCRbeta CDR3 regions were amplified from genomic DNA using the immunoSEQ Assay, a bias-controlled multiplex PCR. Per the source publication's procedure: Within the assay, amplification of reference gene primers was used to estimate how many nucleated cells each sample contained. Sequence reads were collapsed and filtered to measure the absolute abundance of every unique TCRbeta CDR3 rearrangement. For each sample, productive Simpson clonality was calculated by taking the square root of Simpson's diversity index across productive rearrangements. Entries here come from immuneACCESS through TCRdb and include only in-frame sequences with V and J called. Some clones fail to appear in such tables; in the studies checked, an unresolved V gene covers under half of the shortfall, and the cause of the remainder is unknown. That table furnishes V, J and clone size, whereas the DNA furnished D and trimming. The sample table records a few hundred thousand clones; 75% to 85% of these occur just once. The ten largest clones capture more than 6% of the sample.

Sequenced material: peripheral blood. The V and J segments used are TRBV6-1 and TRBJ2-1; 12 junctional bases match TRBD2. The receptor was isolated from a human donor in a cohort sampled during active COVID-19. The CDR3 in this case is CASSEGVLAGGHYNEQFF. The nucleotide sequence reads TGTGCCAGCAGTGAAGGAGTACTAGCGGGGGGCCATTACAATGAGCAGTTCTTC.